This TCR beta chain was profiled in a study of blood T cell repertoires in COVID-19. The V gene end was trimmed by 2 bases and the J gene end by 5 bases; junction bases not matched to a gene: 10. Germline loops: CDR1 SEHNR, CDR2 FQNEAQ (reference sequence). CDR3 length equals 16 residues. Produced via immunoSEQ multiplex PCR; TCRdb's table is partial and in-frame only. The data hold a few hundred thousand clones, with roughly nine tenths observed a single time. The chain is built from TRBV7-9 and TRBJ1-1; 8 nucleotides line up with TRBD1. Sequencing was performed on peripheral blood. This receptor was obtained from a woman in her thirties with COVID-19, enrolled during active disease. CDR3 nucleotides: TGTGCCAGCAGCTTATTGGCCGGGACAGGCTGGACTGAAGCTTTCTTT. Its translation is CASSLLAGTGWTEAFF.